The 14 T cell receptor beta chains below all came from one sample that was sequenced in a study of blood T cell repertoires in COVID-19. Sequencing used immunoSEQ multiplex PCR; TCRdb keeps in-frame clones, though not all of them. Of 25,000 to 35,000 clones detected, roughly 85% appear once; the ten largest clones hold 7% to 10%. Sequenced material: peripheral blood. The receptors stem from an elderly man with active COVID-19.

J is TRBJ1-1 and V is TRBV2; 7 bases align to TRBD1. This CDR3 spans 13 amino acids. CDR1 is SNHLY and CDR2 is FYNNEI in the germline V gene. Unmatched junction bases numbered 2, after V lost 6 bases and J lost 1 base. The CDR3 spells CASRGGRNTEAFF. The CDR3 nucleotides are TGTGCCAGCAGAGGGGGCAGGAACACTGAAGCTTTCTTT.

The chain joins TRBV7-9 to TRBJ1-6; TRBD1 might be the D (6 bases). The V and J ends lost 5 bases and 5 bases respectively, with 13 bases between them. The V gene's germline CDR1 is SEHNR and CDR2 FQNEAQ (reference sequence). The CDR3 has 15 residues. The DNA of the CDR3 is TGTGCCAGCAGCCTTACAGGGCTGGATAATTCACCCCTCCACTTT. Translating gives CASSLTGLDNSPLHF.

This clone has more than one count but fewer than ten. This sequence joins TRBV7-6 and TRBJ2-1; weak D call: TRBD2 (5 bases). Per the germline V gene, CDR1 is SGHVS and CDR2 is FNYEAQ. V shed 6 bases and J shed 0 bases, with 12 bases lying between them. This CDR3 spans 15 amino acids. The CDR3 spells CASSSTGSSYNEQFF. Written as DNA, the CDR3 is TGTGCCAGCAGTTCCACGGGGTCCTCCTACAATGAGCAGTTCTTC.

This chain joins TRBV19 and TRBJ2-3; tentatively, D is TRBD1 (6 bases). This CDR3 comprises 16 residues. V shed 4 bases and J shed 2 bases, with 16 bases lying between them. Germline loops: CDR1 LNHDA, CDR2 SQIVND (reference sequence). The CDR3 here is CASSTGMGAPTDTQYF. The CDR3 nucleotides are TGTGCCAGTAGTACGGGGATGGGGGCACCCACAGATACGCAGTATTTT.

The J gene is TRBJ2-7, the V gene TRBV2; D is perhaps TRBD1 (5 bases). The CDR3 contains 13 residues. The V end lost 7 bases, the J end lost 3 bases, and 13 bases lay between the germline ends. The germline V gene encodes CDR1 SNHLY and CDR2 FYNNEI. The CDR3 sequence is CASTLDRNYEQYF. The CDR3 DNA reads TGTGCCAGCACCCTCGACAGAAACTACGAGCAGTACTTC.

This chain joins TRBV27 and TRBJ2-5; 7 bases match TRBD1. In germline, CDR1 is MNHEY, CDR2 SMNVEV (reference sequence). Unmatched junction bases numbered 2, after V lost 4 bases and J lost 3 bases. This CDR3 has 13 amino acids. The CDR3 spells CASSSGQEETQYF. In DNA form, the CDR3 reads TGTGCCAGCAGTTCCGGACAGGAAGAGACCCAGTACTTC.

This clone was detected once. The rearrangement joins TRBV5-1 to TRBJ2-7, with D perhaps TRBD2 (6 bases). V was cut by 2 bases and J by 0 bases, with 12 bases left in between. Germline-derived CDR1 and CDR2 are SGHRS and YFSETQ. The CDR3 length is 15 residues. CDR3 amino acids: CASSFIAGSSYEQYF. CDR3 nucleotide sequence: TGCGCCAGCAGCTTTATTGCGGGGAGCTCCTACGAGCAGTACTTC.

CDR3 nucleotides: TGTGCCAGCAGTGGTGGTGGGGGGGGACGAGGCGAGCAGTACTTC. Residues: CASSGGGGGRGEQYF. The V call is TRBV2, the J call TRBJ2-7, with TRBD2 matching 7 bases. This CDR3 comprises 15 residues. The J segment lost 6 bases and the V segment lost 4 bases, leaving 12 bases of the junction unmatched. From germline, CDR1 is SNHLY and CDR2 FYNNEI.

This chain joins TRBV3-1 (or the pseudogene TRBV3-2) and TRBJ2-1; weak D call: TRBD1 (5 bases). The CDR3 contains 13 residues. The V end lost 4 bases, the J end lost 8 bases, and 12 bases lay between the germline ends. Germline loops: CDR1 LGHDT, CDR2 YNNKEL (reference sequence). CDR3 loop: CASSRQGMDEQFF. CDR3 DNA: TGTGCCAGCAGCCGGCAGGGCATGGATGAGCAGTTCTTC.

V and J are TRBV4-1 and TRBJ2-5, with TRBD2 identical over 7 bases. Per the germline V gene, CDR1 is MGHRA and CDR2 is YSYEKL. CDR3 length: 15 residues. The V segment lost 3 bases and the J segment 0 bases; nucleotides outside the gene matches: 4. CDR3 nucleotide sequence: TGCGCCAGCAGCCACACCGGGGGGTACCAAGAGACCCAGTACTTC. Translation: CASSHTGGYQETQYF.

The V gene is TRBV10-3, the J gene TRBJ2-7; TRBD1 aligns across 7 bases. Germline V gives CDR1 ENHRY, CDR2 SYGVKD. The J segment lost 4 bases and the V segment lost 3 bases, leaving 9 bases of the junction unmatched. The CDR3 has 15 residues. The CDR3 region has the DNA TGTGCCATCAGTGACCCTGGACAGGTCGAATACGAGCAGTACTTC. It encodes CAISDPGQVEYEQYF.

The rearrangement uses TRBV9 and TRBJ2-3, with 7 bases aligning to TRBD2. The germline gives CDR1 SGDLS, CDR2 YYNGEE. Trimming at V came to 3 bases and at J to 2 bases, leaving 3 bases not matched to a gene. The CDR3 totals 14 residues. CDR3: CASSGRDYTDTQYF. The CDR3 DNA follows: TGTGCCAGCAGCGGCCGGGACTACACAGATACGCAGTATTTT.

V gene TRBV5-3 combines with J gene TRBJ1-1, with 7 bases identical to TRBD1. TRBV5-3 is an open reading frame whose function is uncertain. J lost 0 bases, V lost 1 base, and 12 bases had no gene match. This CDR3 is 18 amino acids long. The CDR3 spells CARSLIGQARSMNTEAFF. CDR3 DNA sequence: TGTGCCAGAAGCTTGATCGGACAGGCTCGATCCATGAACACTGAAGCTTTCTTT.

The sample holds one count of this clone. This chain uses TRBV4-3 with TRBJ2-3, with D possibly TRBD2 on 6 matching bases. V lost 2 bases, J lost 5 bases, and 14 bases lay in between. The CDR3 is 15 residues long. CDR1 is LGHNA, CDR2 YSLEER, per germline. CDR3 bases: TGCGCCAGCAGCCAACCGGGACTCGGGGTAGATACGCAGTATTTT. This translates into CASSQPGLGVDTQYF.